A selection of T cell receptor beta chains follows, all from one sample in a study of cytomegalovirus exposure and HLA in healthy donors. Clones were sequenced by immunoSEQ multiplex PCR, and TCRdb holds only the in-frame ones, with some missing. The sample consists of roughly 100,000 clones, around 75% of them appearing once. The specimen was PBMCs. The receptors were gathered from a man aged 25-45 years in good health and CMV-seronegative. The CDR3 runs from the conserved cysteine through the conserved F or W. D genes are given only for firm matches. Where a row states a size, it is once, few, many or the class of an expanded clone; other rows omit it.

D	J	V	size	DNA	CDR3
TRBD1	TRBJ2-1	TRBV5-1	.	TGCGCCAGCAGCTTCCAGGGGGACTCCTACAATGAGCAGTTCTTC	CASSFQGDSYNEQFF
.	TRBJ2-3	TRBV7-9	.	TGTTCCAGCAGCTTCCCTTCCGAGGATACGCAGTATTTT	CSSSFPSEDTQYF
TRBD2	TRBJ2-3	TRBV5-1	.	TGCGCCAGCAGCTTCAGACTAGCGGGGGGGATAGATACGCAGTATTTT	CASSFRLAGGIDTQYF
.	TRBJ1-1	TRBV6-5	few	TGTGCCAGCAGCGGAAGGGGAGGCTCTGAAGCTTTCTTT	CASSGRGGSEAFF
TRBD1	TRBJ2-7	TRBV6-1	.	TGTGCCAGCAGCCGGGACAGAGAAGCCGAGCAGTACTTC	CASSRDREAEQYF
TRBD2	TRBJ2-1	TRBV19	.	TGTGCCAGTAGTGGGGGGAGCGGGAGGAGCAATGAGCAGTTCTTC	CASSGGSGRSNEQFF
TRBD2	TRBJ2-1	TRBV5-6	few	TGTGCCAGCAGCTTCGGAGCGGGGACGCTAAACAATGAGCAGTTCTTC	CASSFGAGTLNNEQFF
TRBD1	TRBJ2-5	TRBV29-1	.	TGCAGCGCCAGGACAGGTCAACGCCCCTCCTCAGGGGCCCAGTACTTC	CSARTGQRPSSGAQYF
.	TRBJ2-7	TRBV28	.	TGTGCCAGCAGCCCCGGCGGAGGACGGTGGCTAGAGCAGTACTTC	CASSPGGGRWLEQYF
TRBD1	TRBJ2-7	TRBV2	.	TGTGCCAGCAGGAGGGAGGGTGGGACAGGGTACGAGCAGTACTTC	CASRREGGTGYEQYF
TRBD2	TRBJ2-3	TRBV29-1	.	TGCAGCGTTGAATGGGCGGGGGGTATAGATACGCAGTATTTT	CSVEWAGGIDTQYF
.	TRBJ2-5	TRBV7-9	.	TGTGCCAGCAGCTTAGCGTCGGGGGGCAGGGAGACCCAGTACTTC	CASSLASGGRETQYF
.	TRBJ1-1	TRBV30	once	TGTGCCTGGAGTCGCGCGGCCGCCGACACTGAAGCTTTCTTT	CAWSRAAADTEAFF
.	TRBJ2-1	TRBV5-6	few	TGTGCCAGCAGCTTGGAGCGGACTCAGTGGGATGAGCAGTTCTTC	CASSLERTQWDEQFF
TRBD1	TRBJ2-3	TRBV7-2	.	TGTGCCAGCAGTTCCGGACAGGCAACAGATACGCAGTATTTT	CASSSGQATDTQYF
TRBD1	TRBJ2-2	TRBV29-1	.	TGCAGCACATCCTCCGGGACAGGGAAGGGCACCGGGGAGCTGTTTTTT	CSTSSGTGKGTGELFF
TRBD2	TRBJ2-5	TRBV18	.	TGTGCCAGCTCACCACAAGGGACTAGCGGCGGTGAGACCCAGTACTTC	CASSPQGTSGGETQYF
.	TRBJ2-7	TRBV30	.	TGTGCCTGGAGTGTATTGAGCTACGAGCAGTACTTC	CAWSVLSYEQYF
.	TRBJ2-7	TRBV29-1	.	TGCAGCGTTGTCGGCATGGGGCCCTACGAGCAGTACTTC	CSVVGMGPYEQYF
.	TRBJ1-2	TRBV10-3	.	TGTGCCATCAGTGAGAACCGGGACAATGGCTACACCTTC	CAISENRDNGYTF
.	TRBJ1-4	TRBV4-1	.	TGCGCCAGCAGCCAAGGGACAGTTGCAACTAATGAAAAACTGTTTTTT	CASSQGTVATNEKLFF
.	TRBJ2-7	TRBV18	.	TGTGCCAGCTCACCACCGAATTTAAGGGGAGGGGGTGACGAGCAGTACTTC	CASSPPNLRGGGDEQYF
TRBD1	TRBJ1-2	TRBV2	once	TGTGCCAGCAGGGACCCCGGGACAGACTATGGCTACACCTTC	CASRDPGTDYGYTF
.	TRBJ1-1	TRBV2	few	TGTGCCAGCAGTGAGGGGGGAACTGAAGCTTTCTTT	CASSEGGTEAFF
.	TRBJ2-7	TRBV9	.	TGTGCCAGCAGCAGAGACTCCCGCGAGCAGTACTTC	CASSRDSREQYF
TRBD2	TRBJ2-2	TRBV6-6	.	TGTGCCAGCCTACTGGGGGGGAGCACCGGGGAGCTGTTTTTT	CASLLGGSTGELFF
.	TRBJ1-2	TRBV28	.	TGTGCCAGCAGAACACAATCTGCCGGCTACACCTTC	CASRTQSAGYTF
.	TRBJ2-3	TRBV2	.	TGTGCCAGCAGTGAAGCCTCGGATACGCAGTATTTT	CASSEASDTQYF
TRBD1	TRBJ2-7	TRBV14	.	TGTGCCAGCAGCCAAGGACAGGGTAGATACGAGCAGTACTTC	CASSQGQGRYEQYF
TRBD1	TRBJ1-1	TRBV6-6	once	TGTGCCAGCATCCTGGACAGGGGAGGAGGTAGTGAAGCTTTCTTT	CASILDRGGGSEAFF
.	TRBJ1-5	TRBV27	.	TGTGCCAGCAGTTTACCGGGAGCTGATCAGCCCCAGCATTTT	CASSLPGADQPQHF
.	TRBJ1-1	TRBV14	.	TGTGCCAGCAGCCCCTTAACAGGGCTCGCTGCGGAAGCTTTCTTT	CASSPLTGLAAEAFF
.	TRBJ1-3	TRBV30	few	TGTGCCTGGAAGGGGATTGGAAACACCATATATTTT	CAWKGIGNTIYF
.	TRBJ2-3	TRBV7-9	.	TGTGCCAGCAGCCAAGAGGACACTAGCACAGATACGCAGTATTTT	CASSQEDTSTDTQYF
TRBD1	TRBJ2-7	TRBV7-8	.	TGTGCCAGCAGCTTAGGGGACAGGGTGCGGACCTACGAGCAGTACTTC	CASSLGDRVRTYEQYF
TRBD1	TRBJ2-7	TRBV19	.	TGTGCCAGTAGTATGAACAGGGACAGAAACGAGCAGTACTTC	CASSMNRDRNEQYF
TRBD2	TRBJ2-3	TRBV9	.	TGTGCCAGCAGCGCTGATGAAGCGGGGGGGACAGATACGCAGTATTTT	CASSADEAGGTDTQYF
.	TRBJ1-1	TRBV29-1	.	TGCAGCGTGTCAGGTTACGAGGCGGGCACTGAAGCTTTCTTT	CSVSGYEAGTEAFF
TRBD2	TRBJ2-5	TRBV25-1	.	TGTGCCAGCAGCGAAGCGGGGGGGATCGAGACCCAGTACTTC	CASSEAGGIETQYF
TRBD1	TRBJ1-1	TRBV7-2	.	TGTGCCAGCAGACATACTGGGACAGTTAACACTGAAGCTTTCTTT	CASRHTGTVNTEAFF
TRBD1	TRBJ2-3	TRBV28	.	TGTGCCAGCAGTCCCGGGACAGGGCGGACAGATACGCAGTATTTT	CASSPGTGRTDTQYF
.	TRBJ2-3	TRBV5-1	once	TGCGCCAGCAGCTTGGGGCAGGATCTAAGGACAGATACGCAGTATTTT	CASSLGQDLRTDTQYF
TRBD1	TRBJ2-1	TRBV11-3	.	TGTGCCAGCAGCTTAGACCAAGGCGGGACAGGGAATTACAATGAGCAGTTCTTC	CASSLDQGGTGNYNEQFF
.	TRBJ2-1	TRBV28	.	TGTGCCAGCAGTTCCATTGTTGCCAGCTCCTACAATGAGCAGTTCTTC	CASSSIVASSYNEQFF
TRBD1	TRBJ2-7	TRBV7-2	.	TGTGCCAGCAGCGTGACAGGGGGCCACCCCGAGCAGTACTTC	CASSVTGGHPEQYF
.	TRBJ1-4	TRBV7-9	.	TGTGCCAGCAGCCTTGGACACGTTGGTGAAAAACTGTTTTTT	CASSLGHVGEKLFF
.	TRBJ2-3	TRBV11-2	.	TGTGCCAGCAGCCACACAGATACGCAGTATTTT	CASSHTDTQYF
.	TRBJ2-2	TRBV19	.	TGTGCCAGTAGTAGCCCGGGACAATTCACCGGGGAGCTGTTTTTT	CASSSPGQFTGELFF
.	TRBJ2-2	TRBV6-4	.	TGTGCCAGCAGTGACTCTATAGACACCGGGGAGCTGTTTTTT	CASSDSIDTGELFF
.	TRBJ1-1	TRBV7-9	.	TGTGCCAGCAGCTTAGGGGGCGGGGGCAACACTGAAGCTTTCTTT	CASSLGGGGNTEAFF
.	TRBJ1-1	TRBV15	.	TGTGCCACCAGCAGAGATGGGGGGACTGAAGCTTTCTTT	CATSRDGGTEAFF
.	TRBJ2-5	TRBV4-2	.	TGTGCCAGCAGCCAAGATCGGCAAGGGGAGGGGGGATTAAGAGAGACCCAGTACTTC	CASSQDRQGEGGLRETQYF
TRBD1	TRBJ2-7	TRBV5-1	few	TGCGCCAGCAGCACCGGGACAGCAGTCTCCTACGAGCAGTACTTC	CASSTGTAVSYEQYF
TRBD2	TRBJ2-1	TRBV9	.	TGTGCCAGCAGCGTGGGGACTAGCTTCCCCTACAATGAGCAGTTCTTC	CASSVGTSFPYNEQFF
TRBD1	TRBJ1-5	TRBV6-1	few	TGTGCCAGCAGCTGGACAGGCCTAGGGCAGCCCCAGCATTTT	CASSWTGLGQPQHF
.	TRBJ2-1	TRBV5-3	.	TGTGCCAGAAGCAGTCGGGAACTTCGCTACAATGAGCAGTTCTTC	CARSSRELRYNEQFF
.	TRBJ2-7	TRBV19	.	TGTGCCAGTAGTAGACTAGATAAGTACGAGCAGTACTTC	CASSRLDKYEQYF
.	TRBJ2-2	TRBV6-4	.	TGTGCCAGCAGTGACGAACTGGCCGGGGAGCTGTTTTTT	CASSDELAGELFF
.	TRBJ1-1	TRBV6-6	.	TGTGCCAGCAGTTACTCGGGAGCAGACAGGACTGAAGCTTTCTTT	CASSYSGADRTEAFF